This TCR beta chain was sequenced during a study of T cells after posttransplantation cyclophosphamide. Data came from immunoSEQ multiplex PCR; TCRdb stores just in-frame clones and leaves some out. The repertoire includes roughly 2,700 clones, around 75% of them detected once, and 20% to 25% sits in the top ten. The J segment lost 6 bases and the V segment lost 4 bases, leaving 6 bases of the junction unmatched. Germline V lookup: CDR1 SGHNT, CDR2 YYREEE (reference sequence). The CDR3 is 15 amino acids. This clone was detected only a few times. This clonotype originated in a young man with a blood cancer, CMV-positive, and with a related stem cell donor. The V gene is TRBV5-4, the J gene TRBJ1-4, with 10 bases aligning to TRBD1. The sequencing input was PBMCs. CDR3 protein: CASSTGTGVYEKLFF. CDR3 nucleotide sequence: TGTGCCAGCAGCACAGGGACAGGGGTTTATGAAAAACTGTTTTTT.